Listed here are 5 T cell receptor beta chains from one sample, sequenced in a study of regulatory T cells in long-lasting Graves disease. Specified time point: newly diagnosed GD, antithyroid drugs for less than 3 months. Isolated PBMC RNA provided the starting material for the TCR library. For TCR beta, libraries came from iRepertoire HTBI primers and Arm-PCR of CDR3 regions. Each CDR3 protein is one row after TCRdb ran MiXCR on the multiplex PCR reads. The profile shows 450,000 to 500,000 distinct CDR3 sequences, about a sixth of them singletons. The same specimen was also included in a second study, on T cells in Graves' hyperthyroidism and ophthalmopathy.

Sequenced material: peripheral blood mononuclear cells (PBMCs), taken at new diagnosis, from a patient treated with antithyroid drugs. These receptors were obtained from a man aged 35 to 55 with Graves disease.

This clonotype occurred many times. The chain employs TRBV24-1 and TRBJ2-3, with TRBD2 matching over 7 bases. Losses at the gene ends were 6 bases for V and 5 bases for J; bases not matched to a gene: 4. This CDR3 comprises 13 residues. Germline CDR1 KGHDR, CDR2 SFDVKD. The CDR3 nucleotides read TGTGCCACCAGTCACTCTAGCGGAGATACGCAGTATTTT. Amino acids: CATSHSSGDTQYF.

This clonotype was seen only a few times. Relative to the germline gene, one junction end is altered; a read error may explain this. J is TRBJ1-1 and V is TRBV6-2 or TRBV6-3; a possible D gene is TRBD1 (5 bases). This CDR3 spans 15 amino acids. CDR1 and CDR2 (germline): MNHEY, SVGEGT. CDR3 protein: CASSYGGTGNTESFF. As DNA, the CDR3 is TGTGCCAGCAGTTACGGCGGGACGGGGAACACTGAATCTTTCTTT.

A few counts support this clonotype. The chain employs TRBV27 and TRBJ2-3, with a weak D call TRBD1 (6 bases). Between the trimmed V and J ends, which lost 7 bases and 2 bases, there was a span of 13 bases. The germline gives CDR1 MNHEY, CDR2 SMNVEV (reference sequence). The length of the CDR3 is 14 residues. The DNA of the CDR3 is TGTGCCAGCAACCGGGACACGAACACAGATACGCAGTATTTT. It translates to CASNRDTNTDTQYF.

Many counts were recorded for this clonotype. The chain combines TRBV2 with TRBJ2-1, with 8 positions matching TRBD2. CDR1 is SNHLY and CDR2 is FYNNEI in the germline V gene. The V gene end was trimmed by 8 bases and the J gene end by 1 base; junction bases not matched to a gene: 4. This CDR3 has 14 residues. CDR3 sequence (DNA): TGTGCCAGCCGGGAGGGAAGTTCCTACAATGAGCAGTTCTTC. Its protein is CASREGSSYNEQFF.

The table lists this clonotype with a few counts. The chain employs TRBV11-2 and TRBJ1-3; no clear D gene. V lost 3 bases and J lost 2, with 5 bases in between. The CDR3 loop spans 13 amino acids. Germline CDR1 reads SGHAT; CDR2 reads FQNNGV. The CDR3: CASSLQPGNTIYF. DNA for the CDR3: TGTGCCAGCAGCTTGCAACCTGGAAACACCATATATTTT.